The clone carrying this TCR beta chain appeared a few times. Its antigen is still unknown. Method: immunoSEQ multiplex PCR; TCRdb's copy keeps in-frame clones and lacks some. The sample holds about 1.1 million clones, more than 75% seen once. This entry comes from a study of shared clonotypes between healthy human individuals. Study-wide results and caveats: The study generally estimated greater richness for naive than memory subsets.

The CDR3 has 18 residues. The V gene's germline CDR1 is MRHNA and CDR2 SNTAGT. V lost 0 bases and J lost 0, with 14 bases in between. The V gene is TRBV6-4, the J gene TRBJ1-4; a possible D gene is TRBD1 (5 bases). The sequence derives from a man aged 18 to 29 in good health. Some clones in this sample may be carry-over from other donors' samples. The material sequenced was memory CD4+ T cells from PBMCs. Subset specified: CD45RA-negative fraction. CDR3 nucleotide sequence: TGTGCCAGCAGTGACTCCCGCCAGGGTGGGGCAACTAATGAAAAACTGTTTTTT. It specifies CASSDSRQGGATNEKLFF.